Sequencing of this T cell receptor beta chain was carried out in a study of blood T cell repertoires in COVID-19. Study overall: Sources were T cells, B-cell-depleted T cells, or PBMCs; the material itself was cDNA or gDNA.

CDR1 and CDR2 from the germline V gene are SGHKS and YYEKEE (reference sequence). The CDR3 has 14 residues. The V segment lost 4 bases and the J segment 10 bases; nucleotides outside the gene matches: 6. Source study methods: Researchers report that nucleated cell counts were estimated from reference gene primer amplification. The protocol was immunoSEQ multiplex PCR, while the TCRdb copy is restricted to in-frame clones and leaves out a portion. V and J calls and clone size are as listed in that table; D and trimming were resolved from the DNA. The sample holds about 48,000 clones, about nine tenths seen once.

This clonotype was sampled from a man aged 70 or older with acute or convalescent COVID-19. The J gene is TRBJ1-6, the V gene TRBV5-5; TRBD1 agrees at 9 bases. The sample was peripheral blood. The CDR3 loop reads CASSPGTGSSPLHF. The CDR3 nucleotides read TGTGCCAGCAGCCCCGGGACAGGGTCATCACCCCTCCACTTT.